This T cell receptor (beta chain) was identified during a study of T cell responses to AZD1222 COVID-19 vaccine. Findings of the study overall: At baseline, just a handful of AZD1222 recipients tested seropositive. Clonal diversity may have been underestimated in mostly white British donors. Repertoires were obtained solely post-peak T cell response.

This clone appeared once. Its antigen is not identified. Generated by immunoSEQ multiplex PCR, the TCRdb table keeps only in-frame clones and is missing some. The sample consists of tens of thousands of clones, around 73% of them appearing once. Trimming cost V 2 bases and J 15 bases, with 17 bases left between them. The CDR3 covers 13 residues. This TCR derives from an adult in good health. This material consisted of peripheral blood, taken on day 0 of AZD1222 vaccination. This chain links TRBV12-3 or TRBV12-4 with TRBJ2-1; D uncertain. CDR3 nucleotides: TGTGCCAGCAGTTTAAATGCAGCGTCACGGAGGTTCTTC. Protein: CASSLNAASRRFF.